These 15 T cell receptor beta chains originate from one sample sequenced in a study of regulatory T cells in long-lasting Graves disease. The authors built TCR beta libraries using iRepertoire HTBI primers and Arm-PCR of CDR3 regions. TCRdb independently ran MiXCR on the multiplex PCR reads; one entry per CDR3 protein. The sample records 540,000 or so distinct CDR3 sequences, less than 15% being singletons. The time point denotes: newly diagnosed GD, antithyroid drugs for less than 3 months. Following extraction of RNA from PBMCs, that RNA was used to make the TCR library. A further study also used this sample, focusing on T cells in Graves' hyperthyroidism and ophthalmopathy.

The sample consisted of peripheral blood mononuclear cells (PBMCs), taken at new diagnosis, from a patient treated with antithyroid drugs. The receptors here all came from a young man with Graves disease.

This clonotype has a count of ten or more. The gene calls are TRBV2 and TRBJ1-5, with D possibly TRBD1 on 5 matching bases. Germline loops: CDR1 SNHLY, CDR2 FYNNEI. CDR3 length equals 13 residues. V was clipped by 6 bases and J by 7 bases, with 13 bases between them. The CDR3 bases are TGTGCCAGCAGGGAGGAGGGGACCCAGCCCCAGCATTTT. Its translation: CASREEGTQPQHF.

This clonotype was recorded a few times. A much larger clone differs from this one at a single base, so this may be a read error. The V call is TRBV27, the J call TRBJ1-6; D is undetermined. The V gene lost 7 bases and the J gene lost 6 bases, with 16 bases spanning the gap. Germline-derived CDR1 and CDR2 are MNHEY and SMNVEV (reference sequence). The CDR3 length is 15 residues. CDR3 coding DNA: TGTGCCAGCAACCCCCCTGGAGTTCTTAATTCACCCCTCCACTTT. Protein sequence: CASNPPGVLNSPLHF.

There are a few counts of this clonotype. The genes are TRBV5-1 and TRBJ2-7; TRBD2 agrees at 10 bases. The CDR3 consists of 14 residues. V gave up 1 base and J gave up 12 bases; unmatched junction bases: 10. Germline V CDR1 and CDR2: SGHRS, YFSETQ. The CDR3 sequence: CASSLSASGSPRYF. DNA for the CDR3: TGCGCCAGCAGCTTGTCTGCTAGCGGGAGTCCCCGGTACTTC.

This clonotype was found a few times. The gene calls are TRBV10-3 and TRBJ2-3; D remains ambiguous. The length of the CDR3 is 13 residues. Trimming stripped 6 bases from V and 0 bases from J, with 7 bases between. Per germline, CDR1 ENHRY and CDR2 SYGVKD. CDR3 nucleotides: TGTGCCATCAGGGAAGCCAGCACAGATACGCAGTATTTT. Translating it yields CAIREASTDTQYF.

This clonotype was recorded many times. The V call is TRBV6-2 or TRBV6-3, the J call TRBJ2-7; 7 bases line up with TRBD2. There are 16 residues in the CDR3. V dropped 7 bases and J dropped 3; count of bases not matched to a gene: 15. The germline gives CDR1 MNHEY, CDR2 SVGEGT. As DNA, the CDR3 is TGTGCCAGCACCCCTAGCGGATACCTGAGGGGCTACGAGCAGTACTTC. Translating gives CASTPSGYLRGYEQYF.

CDR3 in amino acids: CASSLTSGSSDTQYF. The DNA for the CDR3 is TGTGCCAGCAGCCTGACTAGCGGGAGTTCAGATACGCAGTATTTT. The V and J genes are TRBV6-1 and TRBJ2-3; 12 bases are a match to TRBD2. Trimming at V came to 6 bases and at J to 4 bases, leaving 5 bases not matched to a gene. The CDR3 is 15 amino acids. The germline V gene encodes CDR1 MNHNS and CDR2 SASEGT.

The chain has TRBV19 and TRBJ1-6; D is possibly TRBD1 (5 bases). V lost 8 bases and J 0 bases, leaving 8 bases between the germline ends. CDR1 is LNHDA, CDR2 SQIVND, per germline (reference sequence). This CDR3 spans 14 amino acids. This chain's CDR3 is CASGDSSYNSPLHF. CDR3 sequence (DNA): TGTGCCAGTGGCGACAGCTCCTATAATTCACCCCTCCACTTT.

There are many counts of this clonotype. This chain links TRBV29-1 with TRBJ1-1; perhaps TRBD1 as D (6 bases). The CDR3 spans 15 residues. V lost 4 bases and J lost 1, with 16 bases in between. Germline V gives CDR1 SQVTM, CDR2 ANQGSEA. The CDR3, as DNA: TGCAGCGTTGGGGGGGAGGGGGTAGGGAACACTGAAGCTTTCTTT. As protein: CSVGGEGVGNTEAFF. The full variable domain, rest sourced from reference TRBV29-1 and TRBJ1-1, is SAVISQKPSRDICQRGTSLTIQCQVDSQVTMMFWYRQQPGQSLTLIATANQGSEATYESGFVIDKFPISRPNLTFSTLTVSNMSPEDSSIYLCSVGGEGVGNTEAFFGQGTRLTVV.

This clonotype was detected many times. The genes are TRBV10-3 and TRBJ1-2; D uncertain. The CDR3 runs to 16 residues. Germline lookup yields CDR1 ENHRY and CDR2 SYGVKD. Trimming took 3 bases from V and 4 from J, leaving 18 bases between them. The CDR3 bases are TGTGCCATCAGTGACCCCCCCCGGCCGCCTTTCTATGGCTACACCTTC. Protein: CAISDPPRPPFYGYTF.

This clonotype was counted a few times. This rearrangement joins TRBV7-8 to TRBJ2-3; 7 positions match TRBD1. Germline V gene lookup returns CDR1 SGHVS and CDR2 FQNEAQ. V was clipped by 7 bases and J by 2 bases; unmatched bases: 12. The CDR3 loop spans 16 amino acids. The CDR3 bases are TGTGCCAGCAATACGCACCGGGACAGATCCACAGATACGCAGTATTTT. Translating it yields CASNTHRDRSTDTQYF.

This sequence joins TRBV3-1 and TRBJ1-2, with 8 bases fitting TRBD1. Per germline, CDR1 LGHDT and CDR2 YNNKEL (reference sequence). The CDR3 has 14 amino acids. V dropped 2 bases and J dropped 7; count of bases not matched to a gene: 6. The CDR3: CASSQPTGAGGYTF. The CDR3 coding sequence is TGTGCCAGCAGCCAACCGACAGGGGCTGGTGGCTACACCTTC.

With respect to this clonotype: This may come from a read error, since a much larger clone is one base off. The chain is built from TRBV20-1 and TRBJ2-3; either TRBD1 or TRBD2 may supply D (5 bases each). Germline lookup yields CDR1 DFQATT and CDR2 SNEGSKA (reference sequence). The CDR3 sequence is 14 residues long. Written as DNA, the CDR3 is TGCGGTGCTAGTTGGGGAGCAGGGACAGATACGCAGTATTTT. Its translation is CGASWGAGTDTQYF.

This clonotype was observed many times. This chain links TRBV7-8 with TRBJ2-3, with TRBD2 matching over 10 bases. The CDR3 consists of 15 residues. CDR1 and CDR2 (germline): SGHVS, FQNEAQ. The V segment lost 5 bases and the J segment 2 bases; nucleotides outside the gene matches: 4. The CDR3 region has the DNA TGTGCCAGCAGCGTGGGACTAGCGACCACAGATACGCAGTATTTT. This translates into CASSVGLATTDTQYF.

Only a few counts were recorded for this clonotype. This sequence joins TRBV20-1 and TRBJ1-2; possibly TRBD1 for D (6 bases). The CDR3 consists of 13 residues. Germline CDR1 and CDR2: DFQATT and SNEGSKA (reference sequence). V lost 0 bases, J lost 10 bases, and 15 bases lay in between. CDR3 sequence (DNA): TGCAGTGCTAGAGATCACAGGGTTTCGGTCTACACCTTC. Protein product: CSARDHRVSVYTF.

V gene TRBV6-1 combines with J gene TRBJ2-7; 7 bases align to TRBD2. V dropped 6 bases and J dropped 2; count of bases not matched to a gene: 13. The germline CDR1 and CDR2 sequences are MNHNS and SASEGT. CDR3 size: 16 residues. The CDR3 sequence: CASSPPRASGAYEQYF. The CDR3 DNA reads TGTGCCAGCAGCCCCCCAAGGGCTAGCGGAGCCTACGAGCAGTACTTC.